These T cell receptor beta chains were read from a single sample in a study of T cell responses to AZD1222 COVID-19 vaccine. Libraries were prepared by immunoSEQ multiplex PCR; TCRdb keeps only in-frame clonotypes and omits some of them. The sample carries a few hundred thousand clones, over 85% recorded once. Sequencing used peripheral blood, obtained on day 0 of AZD1222 vaccination. The source of these receptors is an adult in good health. The CDR3 runs from the conserved cysteine through the conserved F or W. A D gene is named only where the DNA matches it firmly. Size values are once, few and many counts, or a class for expanded clones, and some rows have none.

cdr3_nt: TGTGCCAGCAGCCAAGATGGGGATCAGCCCCAGCATTTT
cdr3_aa: CASSQDGDQPQHF
d_call: -
clone_size: -
j_call: TRBJ1-5
v_call: TRBV3-1/TRBV3-2

cdr3_nt: TGTGCCACCAGTGATTTGAGGGACAGGGGGCTCGGGGTCTATGGCTACACCTTC
cdr3_aa: CATSDLRDRGLGVYGYTF
d_call: TRBD1
clone_size: -
j_call: TRBJ1-2
v_call: TRBV24-1

cdr3_nt: TGTGCCAGCAGCTTAGTGGCAGGGAACTATGGCTACACCTTC
cdr3_aa: CASSLVAGNYGYTF
d_call: -
clone_size: -
j_call: TRBJ1-2
v_call: TRBV11-2

cdr3_nt: TGTGCCAGCAGTGGACAGGGGGGAGTGAACACTGAAGCTTTCTTT
cdr3_aa: CASSGQGGVNTEAFF
d_call: TRBD1
clone_size: -
j_call: TRBJ1-1
v_call: TRBV2

cdr3_nt: TGTGCCAGCAGTGAGGGAGGACTTTCCTACGAGCAGTACTTC
cdr3_aa: CASSEGGLSYEQYF
d_call: -
clone_size: -
j_call: TRBJ2-7
v_call: TRBV6-1

cdr3_nt: TGTGCCAGCAGTTTATTAGGAACTGAAGCTTTCTTT
cdr3_aa: CASSLLGTEAFF
d_call: -
clone_size: -
j_call: TRBJ1-1
v_call: TRBV28

cdr3_nt: TGTGCCAGCAGCCCCCCGGGACCTTCCTACGAGCAGTACTTC
cdr3_aa: CASSPPGPSYEQYF
d_call: -
clone_size: -
j_call: TRBJ2-7
v_call: TRBV4-2

cdr3_nt: TGTGCCAGCAAATCGACAGGGGTTGATACGCAGTATTTT
cdr3_aa: CASKSTGVDTQYF
d_call: TRBD1
clone_size: -
j_call: TRBJ2-3
v_call: TRBV6-5

cdr3_nt: TGTGCCAGCAAAACCGTTGAGGGGTCCTACGAGCAGTACTTC
cdr3_aa: CASKTVEGSYEQYF
d_call: -
clone_size: -
j_call: TRBJ2-7
v_call: TRBV28

cdr3_nt: TGTGCCAGTAGGACAGGGGTGCCGGGATATGGCTACACCTTC
cdr3_aa: CASRTGVPGYGYTF
d_call: TRBD1
clone_size: -
j_call: TRBJ1-2
v_call: TRBV27

cdr3_nt: TGTGCCAGCAGCCCTTTTACCCCAGGCCAGCATTTT
cdr3_aa: CASSPFTPGQHF
d_call: -
clone_size: -
j_call: TRBJ1-5
v_call: TRBV6-2/TRBV6-3

cdr3_nt: TGTGCCACATCACAGGGGTTGAATGGCTACACCTTC
cdr3_aa: CATSQGLNGYTF
d_call: TRBD1
clone_size: -
j_call: TRBJ1-2
v_call: TRBV15

cdr3_nt: TGTGCCAGCAGCCCAGGTGCCGGACCTGAAGCTTTCTTT
cdr3_aa: CASSPGAGPEAFF
d_call: -
clone_size: -
j_call: TRBJ1-1
v_call: TRBV27

cdr3_nt: TGTGCCAGTAGTATAATGGCTGGGATAGGGCGGAATCAGCCCCAGCATTTT
cdr3_aa: CASSIMAGIGRNQPQHF
d_call: -
clone_size: -
j_call: TRBJ1-5
v_call: TRBV19

cdr3_nt: TGTGCCAGCAGGGGGTCCCAGCCGCCGGAGACCCAGTACTTC
cdr3_aa: CASRGSQPPETQYF
d_call: -
clone_size: -
j_call: TRBJ2-5
v_call: TRBV2

cdr3_nt: TGTGCCAGCAGCGTAAACGGTAAGGTAGCGGGGTCTAAGGGGGGGACAGATACGCAGTATTTT
cdr3_aa: CASSVNGKVAGSKGGTDTQYF
d_call: TRBD2
clone_size: -
j_call: TRBJ2-3
v_call: TRBV14

cdr3_nt: TGTGCCAGCAGCTTAGTTGCAGGGGGGTACGAGCAGTACTTC
cdr3_aa: CASSLVAGGYEQYF
d_call: -
clone_size: once
j_call: TRBJ2-7
v_call: TRBV11-1

cdr3_nt: TGTGCCAGCAGACGTAAACAACCCTACGAGCAGTACTTC
cdr3_aa: CASRRKQPYEQYF
d_call: -
clone_size: -
j_call: TRBJ2-7
v_call: TRBV28

cdr3_nt: TGTGCCAGTACCCGACAGGGGGCGAGTCAGCCCCAGCATTTT
cdr3_aa: CASTRQGASQPQHF
d_call: TRBD1
clone_size: -
j_call: TRBJ1-5
v_call: TRBV19

cdr3_nt: TGTGCCAGCAGCCCGGGACAGGGGGCGGTTGGGGCTTTCTTT
cdr3_aa: CASSPGQGAVGAFF
d_call: TRBD1
clone_size: -
j_call: TRBJ1-1
v_call: TRBV11-1

cdr3_nt: TGTGCCAGCAGCTTGGGGGGGGCTAATTCACCCCTCCACTTT
cdr3_aa: CASSLGGANSPLHF
d_call: -
clone_size: -
j_call: TRBJ1-6
v_call: TRBV5-4

cdr3_nt: TGCGCCAGCAGTGGGGGAAGTGGACTAGCGGGGGCGCCCTACAATGAGCAGTTCTTC
cdr3_aa: CASSGGSGLAGAPYNEQFF
d_call: TRBD2
clone_size: -
j_call: TRBJ2-1
v_call: TRBV5-1

cdr3_nt: TGTGCCAGCAGTCCCACCGGGGCAAGGACCGGGGAGCTGTTTTTT
cdr3_aa: CASSPTGARTGELFF
d_call: -
clone_size: -
j_call: TRBJ2-2
v_call: TRBV6-6

cdr3_nt: TGTGCCAGTACCTTCGGGACAGGGCCCTCCTACGAGCAGTACTTC
cdr3_aa: CASTFGTGPSYEQYF
d_call: TRBD1
clone_size: once
j_call: TRBJ2-7
v_call: TRBV19

cdr3_nt: TGCAGCGTTGTGATTTTGAACACTGAAGCTTTCTTT
cdr3_aa: CSVVILNTEAFF
d_call: -
clone_size: -
j_call: TRBJ1-1
v_call: TRBV29-1

cdr3_nt: TGTGCCAGTAGTTGGGGGCGGACCGGGGAGCTGTTTTTT
cdr3_aa: CASSWGRTGELFF
d_call: -
clone_size: -
j_call: TRBJ2-2
v_call: TRBV19

cdr3_nt: TGTGCCAGCAGTGGGGAGGGGCGCGGTCTGAATCAGCCCCAGCATTTT
cdr3_aa: CASSGEGRGLNQPQHF
d_call: -
clone_size: -
j_call: TRBJ1-5
v_call: TRBV2

cdr3_nt: TGTGCCACCAGCACGGGGGACAATGAGCAGTTCTTC
cdr3_aa: CATSTGDNEQFF
d_call: -
clone_size: -
j_call: TRBJ2-1
v_call: TRBV15

cdr3_nt: TGTGCCAGCAGCTCACAGGGGGGATATGAGCAGTTCTTC
cdr3_aa: CASSSQGGYEQFF
d_call: TRBD1
clone_size: -
j_call: TRBJ2-1
v_call: TRBV7-3

cdr3_nt: TGCGCCAGCAGCCAAGGACAGGGGACAAACATTCAGTACTTC
cdr3_aa: CASSQGQGTNIQYF
d_call: TRBD1
clone_size: -
j_call: TRBJ2-4
v_call: TRBV4-3

cdr3_nt: TGTGCCAGCAGCTCCGACAGGCCCCCAGATACGCAGTATTTT
cdr3_aa: CASSSDRPPDTQYF
d_call: -
clone_size: once
j_call: TRBJ2-3
v_call: TRBV11-2

cdr3_nt: TGTGCCAGCAGCTTAAGGGCCCAGGGACAGCCCCAGCATTTT
cdr3_aa: CASSLRAQGQPQHF
d_call: -
clone_size: -
j_call: TRBJ1-5
v_call: TRBV7-8